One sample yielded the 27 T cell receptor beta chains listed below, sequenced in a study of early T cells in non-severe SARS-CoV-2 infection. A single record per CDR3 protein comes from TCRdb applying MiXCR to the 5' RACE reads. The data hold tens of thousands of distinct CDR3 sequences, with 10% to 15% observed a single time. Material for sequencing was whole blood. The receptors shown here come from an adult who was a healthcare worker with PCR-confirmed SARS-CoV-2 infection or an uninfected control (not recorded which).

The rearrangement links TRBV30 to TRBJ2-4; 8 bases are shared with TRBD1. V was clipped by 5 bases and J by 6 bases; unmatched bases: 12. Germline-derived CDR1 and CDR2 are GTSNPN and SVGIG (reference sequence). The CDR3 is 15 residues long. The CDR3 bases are TGTGCCTGGGACAGGGGATGGGGTAACGGAAACATTCAGTACTTC. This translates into CAWDRGWGNGNIQYF.

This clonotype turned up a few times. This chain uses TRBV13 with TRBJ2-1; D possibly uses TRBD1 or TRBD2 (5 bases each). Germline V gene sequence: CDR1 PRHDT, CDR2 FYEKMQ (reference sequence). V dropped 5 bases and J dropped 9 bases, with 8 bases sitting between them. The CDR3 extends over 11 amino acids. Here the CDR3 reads CASSRGPEQFF. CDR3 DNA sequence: TGTGCCAGCAGCCGGGGCCCTGAGCAGTTCTTC.

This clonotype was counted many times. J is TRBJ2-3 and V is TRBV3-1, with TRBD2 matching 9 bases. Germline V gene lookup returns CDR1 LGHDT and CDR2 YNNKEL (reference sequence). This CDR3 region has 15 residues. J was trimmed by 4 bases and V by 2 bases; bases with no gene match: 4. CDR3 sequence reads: CASSQSSGIADTQYF. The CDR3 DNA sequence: TGTGCCAGCAGCCAATCTAGCGGGATCGCAGATACGCAGTATTTT.

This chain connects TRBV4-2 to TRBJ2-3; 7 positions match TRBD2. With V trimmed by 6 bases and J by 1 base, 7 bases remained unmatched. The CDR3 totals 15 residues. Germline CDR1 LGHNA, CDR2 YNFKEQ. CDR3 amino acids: CASRLGAGRTDTQYF. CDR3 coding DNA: TGTGCCAGCAGACTCGGAGCGGGGCGCACAGATACGCAGTATTTT.

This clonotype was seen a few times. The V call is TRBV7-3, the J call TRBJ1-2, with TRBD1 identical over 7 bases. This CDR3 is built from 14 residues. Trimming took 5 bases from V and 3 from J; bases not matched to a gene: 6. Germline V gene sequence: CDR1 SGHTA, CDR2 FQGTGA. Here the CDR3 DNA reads TGTGCCAGCAGCCCATCAGGGGGTTACTATGGCTACACCTTC. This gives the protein CASSPSGGYYGYTF.

Here the CDR3 reads CASSIAGTSLIQYF. The CDR3 DNA is TGTGCCAGTAGTATAGCAGGGACTAGCCTCATTCAGTACTTC. This chain connects TRBV19 to TRBJ2-4; 9 bases fit TRBD2. CDR1 LNHDA and CDR2 SQIVND come from the germline V gene (reference sequence). J gave up 9 bases and V 1 base, and 4 bases lay outside the gene matches. CDR3 length equals 14 residues.

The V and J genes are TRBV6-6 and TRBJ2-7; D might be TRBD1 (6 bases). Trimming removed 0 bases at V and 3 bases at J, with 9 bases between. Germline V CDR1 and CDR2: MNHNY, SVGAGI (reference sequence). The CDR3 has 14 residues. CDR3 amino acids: CASSYSGTLYEQYF. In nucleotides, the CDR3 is TGTGCCAGCAGTTACTCCGGGACACTCTACGAGCAGTACTTC.

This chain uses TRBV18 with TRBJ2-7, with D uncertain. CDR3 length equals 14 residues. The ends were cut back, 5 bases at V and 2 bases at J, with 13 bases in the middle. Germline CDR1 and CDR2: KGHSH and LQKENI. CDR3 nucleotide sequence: TGTGCCAGCTCATTAGGAGCCCAGACCTACGAGCAGTACTTC. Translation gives CASSLGAQTYEQYF.

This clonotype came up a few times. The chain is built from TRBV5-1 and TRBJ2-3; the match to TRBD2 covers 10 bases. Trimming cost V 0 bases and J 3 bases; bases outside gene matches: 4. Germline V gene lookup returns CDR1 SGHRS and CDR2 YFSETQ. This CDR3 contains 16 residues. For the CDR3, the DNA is TGCGCCAGCAGCTTGGAAGGGACTAGCGTAACAGATACGCAGTATTTT. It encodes CASSLEGTSVTDTQYF.

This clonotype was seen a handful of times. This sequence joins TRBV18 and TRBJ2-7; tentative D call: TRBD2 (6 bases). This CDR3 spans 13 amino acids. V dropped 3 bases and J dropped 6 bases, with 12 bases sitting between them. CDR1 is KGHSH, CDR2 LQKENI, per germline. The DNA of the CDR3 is TGTGCCAGCTCACCCGGACTAAACAGCGAGCAGTACTTC. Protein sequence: CASSPGLNSEQYF.

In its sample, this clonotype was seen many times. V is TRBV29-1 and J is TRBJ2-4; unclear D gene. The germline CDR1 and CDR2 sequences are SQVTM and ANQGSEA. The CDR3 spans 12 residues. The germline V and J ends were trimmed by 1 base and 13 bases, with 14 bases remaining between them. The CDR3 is CSVEGWGSSQYF. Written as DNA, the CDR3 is TGCAGCGTTGAAGGGTGGGGATCGTCCCAGTACTTC.

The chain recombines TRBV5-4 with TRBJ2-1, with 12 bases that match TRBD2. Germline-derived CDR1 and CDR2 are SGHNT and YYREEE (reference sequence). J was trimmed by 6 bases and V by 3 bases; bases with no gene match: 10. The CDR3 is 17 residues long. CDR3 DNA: TGTGCCAGCAGCTCTCACCCCACTAGCGGGAGGCCCAATGAGCAGTTCTTC. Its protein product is CASSSHPTSGRPNEQFF.

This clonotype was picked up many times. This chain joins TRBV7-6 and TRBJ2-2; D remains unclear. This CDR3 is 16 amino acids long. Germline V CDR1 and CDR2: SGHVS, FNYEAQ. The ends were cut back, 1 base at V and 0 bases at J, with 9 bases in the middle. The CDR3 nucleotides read TGTGCCAGCAGCTTAGAGCAAATAGCGAACACCGGGGAGCTGTTTTTT. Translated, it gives CASSLEQIANTGELFF.

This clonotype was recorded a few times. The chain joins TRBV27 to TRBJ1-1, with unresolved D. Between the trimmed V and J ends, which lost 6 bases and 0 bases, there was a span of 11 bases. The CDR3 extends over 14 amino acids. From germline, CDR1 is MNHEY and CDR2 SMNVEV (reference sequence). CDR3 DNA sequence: TGTGCCAGCAGCGATCTAAACATGAACACTGAAGCTTTCTTT. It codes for CASSDLNMNTEAFF.

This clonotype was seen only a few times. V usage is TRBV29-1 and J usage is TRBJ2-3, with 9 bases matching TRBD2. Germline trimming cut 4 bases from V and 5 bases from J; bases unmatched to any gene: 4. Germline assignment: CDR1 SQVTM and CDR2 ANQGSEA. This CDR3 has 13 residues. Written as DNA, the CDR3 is TGCAGCGTTGTAGCGGGAGTGGGAGATACGCAGTATTTT. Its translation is CSVVAGVGDTQYF.

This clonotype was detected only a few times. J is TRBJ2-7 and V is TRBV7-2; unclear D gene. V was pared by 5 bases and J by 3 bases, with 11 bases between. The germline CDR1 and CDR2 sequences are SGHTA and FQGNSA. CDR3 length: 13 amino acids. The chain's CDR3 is CASSTSQSYEQYF. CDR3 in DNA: TGTGCCAGCAGCACATCTCAGAGCTACGAGCAGTACTTC.

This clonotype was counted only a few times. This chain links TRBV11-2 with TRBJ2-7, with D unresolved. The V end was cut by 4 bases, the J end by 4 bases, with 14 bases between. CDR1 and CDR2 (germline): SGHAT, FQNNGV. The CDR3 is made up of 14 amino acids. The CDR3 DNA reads TGTGCCAGCAGCTCGATCCGCCGGAGATACGAGCAGTACTTC. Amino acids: CASSSIRRRYEQYF. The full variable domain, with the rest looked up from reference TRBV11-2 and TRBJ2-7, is EAGVAQSPRYKIIEKRQSVAFWCNPISGHATLYWYQQILGQGPKLLIQFQNNGVVDDSQLPKDRFSAERLKGVDSTLKIQPAKLEDSAVYLCASSSIRRRYEQYFGPGTRLTVT.

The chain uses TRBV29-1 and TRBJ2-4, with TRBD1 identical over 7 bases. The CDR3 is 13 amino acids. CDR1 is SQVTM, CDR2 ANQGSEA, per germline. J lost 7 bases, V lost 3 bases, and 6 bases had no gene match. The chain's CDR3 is CSVETGLGNIQYF. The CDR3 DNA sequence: TGCAGCGTTGAGACAGGGCTGGGGAACATTCAGTACTTC.

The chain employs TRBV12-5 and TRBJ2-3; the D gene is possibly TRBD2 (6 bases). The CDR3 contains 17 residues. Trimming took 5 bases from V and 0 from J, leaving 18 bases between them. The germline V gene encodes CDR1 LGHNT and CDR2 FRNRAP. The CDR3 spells CASGPTPDGGSTDTQYF. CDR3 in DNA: TGTGCTAGTGGTCCGACGCCGGACGGAGGGAGCACAGATACGCAGTATTTT.

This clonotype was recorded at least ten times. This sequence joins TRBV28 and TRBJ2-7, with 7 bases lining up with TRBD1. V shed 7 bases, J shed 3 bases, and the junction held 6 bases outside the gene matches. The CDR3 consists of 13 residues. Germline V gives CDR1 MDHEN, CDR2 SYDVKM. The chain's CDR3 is CASTLGTDYEQYF. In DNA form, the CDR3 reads TGTGCCAGCACCCTAGGGACAGACTACGAGCAGTACTTC.

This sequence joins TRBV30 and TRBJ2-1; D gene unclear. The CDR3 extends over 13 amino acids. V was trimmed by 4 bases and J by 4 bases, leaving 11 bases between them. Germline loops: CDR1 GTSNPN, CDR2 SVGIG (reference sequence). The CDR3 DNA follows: TGTGCCTGGACATCCGGCAGGTACAATGAGCAGTTCTTC. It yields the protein CAWTSGRYNEQFF.

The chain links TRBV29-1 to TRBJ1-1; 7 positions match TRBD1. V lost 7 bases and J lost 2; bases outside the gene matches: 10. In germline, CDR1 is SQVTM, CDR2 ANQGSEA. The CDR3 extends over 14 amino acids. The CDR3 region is CSAVVQGSNTEAFF. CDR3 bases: TGCAGCGCCGTTGTACAGGGGAGCAACACTGAAGCTTTCTTT.

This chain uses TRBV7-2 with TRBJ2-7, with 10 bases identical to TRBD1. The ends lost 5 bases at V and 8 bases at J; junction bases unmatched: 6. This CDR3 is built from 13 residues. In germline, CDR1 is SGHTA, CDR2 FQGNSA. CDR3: CASSLRDRGKQYF. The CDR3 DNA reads TGTGCCAGCAGCCTCCGGGACAGGGGCAAGCAGTACTTC.

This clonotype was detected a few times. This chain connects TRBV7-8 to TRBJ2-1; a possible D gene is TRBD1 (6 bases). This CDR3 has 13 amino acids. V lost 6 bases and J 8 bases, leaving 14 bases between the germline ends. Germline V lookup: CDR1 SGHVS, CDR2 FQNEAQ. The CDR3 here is CASSFGGFDEQFF. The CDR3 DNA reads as TGTGCCAGCAGTTTTGGGGGCTTCGATGAGCAGTTCTTC.

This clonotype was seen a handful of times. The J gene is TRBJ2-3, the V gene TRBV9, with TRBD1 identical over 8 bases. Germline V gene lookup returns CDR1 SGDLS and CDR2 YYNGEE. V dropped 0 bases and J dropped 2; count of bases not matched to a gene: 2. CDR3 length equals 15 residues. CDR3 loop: CASSVEGQATDTQYF. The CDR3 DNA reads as TGTGCCAGCAGCGTAGAGGGACAGGCCACAGATACGCAGTATTTT.

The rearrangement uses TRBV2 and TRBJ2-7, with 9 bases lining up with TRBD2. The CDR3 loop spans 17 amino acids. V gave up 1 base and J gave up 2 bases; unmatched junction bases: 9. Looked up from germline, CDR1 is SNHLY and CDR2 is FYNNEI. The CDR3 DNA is TGTGCCAGCAGTGAAGATTGGCTAGCGGGACCCACCTACGAGCAGTACTTC. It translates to CASSEDWLAGPTYEQYF.

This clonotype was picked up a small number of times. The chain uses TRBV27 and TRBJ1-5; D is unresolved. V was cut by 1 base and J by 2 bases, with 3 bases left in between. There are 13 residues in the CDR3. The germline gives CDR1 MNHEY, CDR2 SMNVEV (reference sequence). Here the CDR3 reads CASSLLGNQPQHF. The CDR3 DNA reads TGTGCCAGCAGTTTATTAGGCAATCAGCCCCAGCATTTT.